This entry describes one TCR beta chain. The antigen this receptor binds is unknown. No clone much larger than this one lies a single base away; base qualities are absent. The data belong to a study of cytomegalovirus exposure and HLA in healthy donors (dated by TCRdb to between 2016 and 2019). Concerning the study at large: The 500 to 800 repertoires of the first cohort and the 120 validation repertoires were produced on the same platform, according to a later analysis. The aim of the study was to test whether cataloging public T cell receptors could identify signatures of past pathogen exposure. Besides the first cohort of hundreds of subjects, a separate validation cohort made up of roughly 130 different subjects was used. To predict cytomegalovirus infection status, the study combined high-throughput TCR immunosequencing, statistical association of individual TCRs with disease status, and machine learning. Results the study describes overall, beyond this receptor: The authors suggested that the approach could potentially be extended to other disease states and immunological phenotypes. In vitro tests confirmed that a few of the cytomegalovirus-associated TCR beta chains recognize cytomegalovirus antigens. While some public TCRs were present in many individuals, most TCR sequences turned up only very rarely across donors. The classifier was reported to diagnose cytomegalovirus status with high specificity and sensitivity in both the original and validation cohorts. In a later analysis, TCRs clustered in the first cohort were found to also tend to co-occur in the roughly 110 validation repertoires, with 85% to 95% of cluster scores above 0. A later analysis had no HLA typing for the validation cohort, so co-occurrence there was scored across all 130 or so repertoires. In the study, 164 TCR beta chains were listed as associated with cytomegalovirus.

The donors belonged to the validation cohort of about 130 subjects, which was separate from the roughly 700-subject first cohort. The library was generated by the immunoSEQ multiplex PCR assay. Under the source paper's analysis protocol: A statistical classification framework was developed to diagnose cytomegalovirus status using the catalog of TCR beta chain sequences. In TCRdb, the immuneACCESS table is reduced to in-frame sequences with V and J assigned. These tables do not hold every clone; where another copy was compared, an unresolved V gene accounts for under half, and the others remain unexplained. The V and J calls and the clone size are those of that table, but D and trimming were determined from the DNA. The sample table records roughly 260,000 clones; nearly 90% of these occur just once. Under 0.45% of the sample lies in the top ten. V was cut back by 4 bases and J by 5 bases, leaving a gap of 9 bases between them. The germline V gene gives CDR1 as KGHSH and CDR2 as LQKENI. The CDR3 runs 13 residues from the cysteine to the phenylalanine. The only DNA kept is the CDR3, 39 bases in frame from the first base.

The receptor was derived from a woman younger than 30 in good health and CMV-seronegative. Here the chain combines TRBV18 and TRBJ2-1; the best D guess is TRBD1, with 5 bases matching. Sequenced sample: PBMCs. The sequenced DNA is TGTGCCAGCTCACAAACCAGGGACAATGAGCAGTTCTTC. This gives the protein CASSQTRDNEQFF.